This T cell receptor (beta chain) was captured by sequencing in a study of shared clonotypes between healthy human individuals. Genomic DNA per cell subset filled all wells of several immunoSEQ plates. Profiling relied on immunoSEQ multiplex PCR, and the TCRdb table lists in-frame clones only, not all of them. The sample contains approximately 620,000 clones, around 97% of which appear only once. The healthy adult donors were HIV-negative and reported no recent acute infections or vaccinations. The sample consisted of naive CD4+ T cells sorted from blood. Sample subset: CD45RA+ positively selected. The clonotype originates from a woman aged 25 to 39 in good health.

The CDR3 DNA reads TGCAGCGTTTTACAGGGAGGCTTCCAAGAGACCCAGTACTTC. Translating gives CSVLQGGFQETQYF. This rearrangement joins TRBV29-1 to TRBJ2-5, with D perhaps TRBD1 or TRBD2 (6 bases each). Germline CDR1 is SQVTM and CDR2 is ANQGSEA. The CDR3 extends over 14 amino acids. Trimming removed 5 bases from V and 1 base from J, with 14 bases in between.